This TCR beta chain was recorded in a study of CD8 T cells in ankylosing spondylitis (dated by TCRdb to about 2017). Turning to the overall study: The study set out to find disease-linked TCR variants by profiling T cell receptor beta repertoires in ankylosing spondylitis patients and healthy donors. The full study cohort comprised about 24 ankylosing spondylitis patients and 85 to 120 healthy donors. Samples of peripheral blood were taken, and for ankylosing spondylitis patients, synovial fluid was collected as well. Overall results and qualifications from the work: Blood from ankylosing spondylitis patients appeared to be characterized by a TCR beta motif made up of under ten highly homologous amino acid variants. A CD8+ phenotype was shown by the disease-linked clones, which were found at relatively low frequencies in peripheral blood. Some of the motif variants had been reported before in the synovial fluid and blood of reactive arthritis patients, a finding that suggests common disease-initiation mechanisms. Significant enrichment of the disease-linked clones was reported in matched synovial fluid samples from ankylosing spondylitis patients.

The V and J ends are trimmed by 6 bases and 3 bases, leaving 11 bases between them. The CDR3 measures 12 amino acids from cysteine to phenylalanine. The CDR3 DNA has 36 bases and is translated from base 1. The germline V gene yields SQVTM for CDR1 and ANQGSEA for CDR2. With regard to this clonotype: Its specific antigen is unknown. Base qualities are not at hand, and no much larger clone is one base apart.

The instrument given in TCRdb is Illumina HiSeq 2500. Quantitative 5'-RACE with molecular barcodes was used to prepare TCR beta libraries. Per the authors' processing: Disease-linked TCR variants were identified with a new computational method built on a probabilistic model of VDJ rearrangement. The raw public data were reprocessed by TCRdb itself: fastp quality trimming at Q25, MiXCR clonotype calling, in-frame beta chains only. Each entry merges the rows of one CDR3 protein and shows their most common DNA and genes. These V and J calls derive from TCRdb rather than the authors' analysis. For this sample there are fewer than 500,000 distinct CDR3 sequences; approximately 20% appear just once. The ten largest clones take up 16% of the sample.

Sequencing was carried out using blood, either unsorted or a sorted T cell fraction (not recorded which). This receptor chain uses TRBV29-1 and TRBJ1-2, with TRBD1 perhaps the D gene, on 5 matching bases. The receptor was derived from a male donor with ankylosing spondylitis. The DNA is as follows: TGCAGCGTCTCGACAGTGGACTATGGCTACACCTTC. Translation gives CSVSTVDYGYTF.